This TCR beta chain is drawn from a study of blood T cell repertoires in COVID-19. Study at large: T cells, B-cell-depleted T cells, or PBMCs provided the cDNA or gDNA that served as material.

V was cut by 1 base and J by 5 bases, with 15 bases left in between. The CDR3 is 15 residues long. The germline V gene encodes CDR1 SGHRS and CDR2 YFSETQ. Per the original data handling: Estimated nucleated cell counts came from reference gene primer amplification. Assay used: immunoSEQ multiplex PCR; TCRdb lists only in-frame clones, some missing. Clone size and V and J calls were adopted from that table, with D and trimming inferred from the DNA. The sample lists approximately 470,000 clones; roughly 88% were seen once. The J gene is TRBJ1-2, the V gene TRBV5-1; a weak D match, TRBD1 (5 bases). The material sequenced was peripheral blood. The source of this sequence is a human donor in a cohort sampled during active COVID-19. The CDR3 nucleotides read TGCGCCAGCAGCTTGAGTGAAGGCCGGGGGTATGGCTACACCTTC. Translated, it gives CASSLSEGRGYGYTF.